The sequence of this TCR beta chain was determined in a study of post-analysis software for immune sequencing data. Germline CDR1 and CDR2: SEHNR and FQNEAQ (reference sequence). J lost 3 bases, V lost 1 base, and 6 bases had no gene match. The CDR3 extends over 16 amino acids. Regarding this clonotype: The antigen is undetermined.

Every TCR beta cDNA library bore unique molecular identifiers. One entry per CDR3 protein results from TCRdb running MiXCR on the PCR reads. The data show about 620,000 distinct CDR3 sequences, around 47% seen once. Study-wide results and limits: Four to six TRBV segments were significantly more frequent in patients than in controls. TRBV5-6, TRBV5-1 and TRBV20-1 were among these segments.

V usage is TRBV7-9 and J usage is TRBJ2-1; 7 bases align to TRBD2. The receptor was derived from a girl aged 10-17 years with multiple sclerosis. Sequencing was carried out using blood. The chain's CDR3 is CASSLEVGGGYNEQFF. The CDR3 DNA reads TGTGCCAGCAGCTTAGAGGTTGGCGGGGGCTACAATGAGCAGTTCTTC.